Below, 18 T cell receptor beta chains from the same sample are listed, as sequenced in a study of blood T cell repertoires in COVID-19. Profiling relied on immunoSEQ multiplex PCR, and the TCRdb table lists in-frame clones only, not all of them. Of some 160,000 clones listed, 80% are singletons. The specimen sequenced was PBMCs or T cells enriched from blood (not recorded which). The receptors derive from a woman aged 55 to 70 who had recovered from COVID-19.

V gene TRBV5-1 combines with J gene TRBJ1-1; 12 bases map to TRBD1. The J segment lost 3 bases and the V segment lost 0 bases, leaving 9 bases of the junction unmatched. Germline V gives CDR1 SGHRS, CDR2 YFSETQ. CDR3 length: 18 residues. The CDR3 loop is CASSLAVGQGARDTEAFF. The CDR3 DNA reads as TGCGCCAGCAGCTTGGCCGTGGGACAGGGGGCGAGAGACACTGAAGCTTTCTTT.

This clone appeared a few times. This chain connects TRBV29-1 to TRBJ1-2; D is ambiguous. CDR1 and CDR2 (germline): SQVTM, ANQGSEA. The CDR3 contains 8 residues. V lost 4 bases and J 8 bases, leaving 2 bases between the germline ends. This CDR3 reads CSVVGYTF. The CDR3 DNA sequence: TGCAGCGTTGTAGGCTACACCTTC. Full variable domain (missing parts from reference TRBV29-1 and TRBJ1-2): SAVISQKPSRDICQRGTSLTIQCQVDSQVTMMFWYRQQPGQSLTLIATANQGSEATYESGFVIDKFPISRPNLTFSTLTVSNMSPEDSSIYLCSVVGYTFGSGTRLTVV.

The chain carries TRBV14 and TRBJ1-1; the D gene is possibly TRBD1 (6 bases). CDR1 SGHDN and CDR2 FVKESK come from the germline V gene. The V end lost 0 bases, the J end lost 8 bases, and 10 bases lay between the germline ends. The CDR3 spans 13 residues. The CDR3 region is CASSQEQGQEAFF. As DNA, the CDR3 is TGTGCCAGCAGCCAAGAACAGGGACAAGAAGCTTTCTTT.

V gene TRBV21-1 combines with J gene TRBJ2-7; the DNA was not compared with TRBD1, the D call given in the table. TRBV21-1 is reported as a pseudogene. The CDR3 covers 15 residues. The CDR3 nucleotides read TGTGCCAGCAGCAAAGTAGACAGGGAACTTTACGAGCAGTACTTC. Amino acid sequence: CASSKVDRELYEQYF.

The chain joins TRBV30 to TRBJ2-7, with TRBD2 as a possible D gene (6 bases). Trimming took 4 bases from V and 4 from J, leaving 20 bases between them. This CDR3 comprises 15 residues. Germline V gene sequence: CDR1 GTSNPN, CDR2 SVGIG (reference sequence). CDR3 loop: CAWTIPGLAVYEQYF. CDR3 nucleotide sequence: TGTGCCTGGACTATTCCGGGACTTGCTGTGTACGAGCAGTACTTC.

The genes are TRBV5-1 and TRBJ1-5, with no clear D. Germline lookup yields CDR1 SGHRS and CDR2 YFSETQ. The CDR3 is 14 amino acids. The V and J ends lost 2 bases and 3 bases respectively, with 9 bases between them. For the CDR3, the DNA is TGCGCCAGCAGCTTAGAGGGTCCCAATCAGCCCCAGCATTTT. Amino acid sequence: CASSLEGPNQPQHF.

The chain employs TRBV5-6 and TRBJ2-5; TRBD2 matches at 13 bases. The trim removed 3 bases at V and 2 bases at J, leaving 4 bases unmatched. The CDR3 length is 16 residues. Germline V gene lookup returns CDR1 SGHDT and CDR2 YYEEEE. In DNA, the CDR3 is TGTGCCAGCAGCTCGACTAGCGGGGGGTATCAAGAGACCCAGTACTTC. Its protein product is CASSSTSGGYQETQYF.

The rearrangement joins TRBV9 to TRBJ2-1, with 7 bases that match TRBD1. The germline V gene encodes CDR1 SGDLS and CDR2 YYNGEE. V shed 3 bases and J 6 bases; nucleotides not matched to a gene: 12. CDR3 size: 16 residues. CDR3: CASSASTGRYVNEQFF. The CDR3 region has the DNA TGTGCCAGCAGCGCGTCGACAGGGCGTTATGTCAATGAGCAGTTCTTC.

The chain has TRBV29-1 and TRBJ2-1; 7 bases align to TRBD1. Germline-derived CDR1 and CDR2 are SQVTM and ANQGSEA. The V segment lost 7 bases and the J segment 4 bases; nucleotides outside the gene matches: 7. This CDR3 comprises 13 residues. The CDR3 is CSGGRDRYNEQFF. The CDR3 DNA reads as TGCAGCGGGGGCCGGGACAGATACAATGAGCAGTTCTTC.

This chain links TRBV7-3 with TRBJ1-1, with no clear D. CDR1 is SGHTA, CDR2 FQGTGA, per germline. V lost 5 bases to trimming and J lost 1 base, with 8 bases between them. The CDR3 sequence is 13 residues long. CDR3: CASSIGWNTEAFF. The DNA of the CDR3 is TGTGCCAGCAGCATCGGGTGGAACACTGAAGCTTTCTTT.

The V gene is TRBV25-1, the J gene TRBJ2-7; possible D gene TRBD2, 6 bases. The V and J ends lost 7 bases and 0 bases respectively, with 13 bases between them. This CDR3 is built from 14 residues. The germline V gene has CDR1 MGHDK and CDR2 SYGVNS. The CDR3 region is CASTGGWSSYEQYF. The CDR3 nucleotides are TGTGCCAGCACCGGAGGGTGGAGCTCCTACGAGCAGTACTTC.

J is TRBJ1-5 and V is TRBV24-1, with 11 nucleotides matching TRBD1. The V gene end was trimmed by 12 bases and the J gene end by 0 bases; junction bases not matched to a gene: 18. CDR3 size: 19 residues. Germline values: CDR1 KGHDR, CDR2 SFDVKD. The CDR3 protein is CAPLGGTGGFFFSNQPQHF. The CDR3, as DNA: TGTGCCCCCCTGGGGGGGACAGGGGGATTTTTCTTTAGCAATCAGCCCCAGCATTTT.

The rearrangement joins TRBV4-1 to TRBJ2-7; 11 bases align to TRBD2. The CDR3 is made up of 17 amino acids. The V segment lost 4 bases and the J segment 4 bases; nucleotides outside the gene matches: 12. Germline loops: CDR1 MGHRA, CDR2 YSYEKL. In nucleotides, the CDR3 is TGCGCCAGCAGCCCGCAAGAGATAGCGGGGGGGTATTACGAGCAGTACTTC. This sequence encodes CASSPQEIAGGYYEQYF.

The chain is built from TRBV6-5 and TRBJ1-2, with 9 nucleotides matching TRBD1. This CDR3 comprises 15 residues. The trim removed 0 bases at V and 8 bases at J, leaving 7 bases unmatched. Germline V lookup: CDR1 MNHEY, CDR2 SVGAGI. CDR3 in DNA: TGTGCCAGCAGTTACTCAAACAGGGGGCGTGACGGCTACACCTTC. It codes for CASSYSNRGRDGYTF.

The J gene is TRBJ2-3, the V gene TRBV5-1; a weak D match, TRBD1 (6 bases). CDR1 is SGHRS, CDR2 YFSETQ, per germline. There are 14 residues in the CDR3. Deletions cut 3 bases from V and 6 bases from J, with 14 bases between. The CDR3 bases are TGCGCCAGCAGCTCAGGGACAACGGGGGATACGCAGTATTTT. Its protein is CASSSGTTGDTQYF.

This rearrangement joins TRBV19 to TRBJ2-7, with a weak D call TRBD1 (6 bases). The CDR3 has 13 amino acids. Trimming pared 8 bases from V and 1 base from J, leaving 12 bases between. Germline values: CDR1 LNHDA, CDR2 SQIVND (reference sequence). CDR3: CASAIDRSYEQYF. DNA of the CDR3: TGTGCCAGTGCAATCGACAGGTCCTACGAGCAGTACTTC.

This chain links TRBV2 with TRBJ2-3; TRBD2 is a possible D gene (6 bases). This CDR3 spans 14 amino acids. Germline-derived CDR1 and CDR2 are SNHLY and FYNNEI. Trimming stripped 6 bases from V and 0 bases from J, with 10 bases between. The CDR3 nucleotides read TGTGCCAGCAGCAGTGGGACTAGCACAGATACGCAGTATTTT. Encoded protein: CASSSGTSTDTQYF.

This chain connects TRBV10-3 to TRBJ2-7; D not certain. The CDR3 spans 13 residues. Trimming took off 2 bases at V and 3 bases at J, with 8 bases between the two ends. CDR1 is ENHRY and CDR2 is SYGVKD in the germline V gene. Written as DNA, the CDR3 is TGTGCCATCAGTGAGGTGACGGGCTACGAGCAGTACTTC. Its protein product is CAISEVTGYEQYF.